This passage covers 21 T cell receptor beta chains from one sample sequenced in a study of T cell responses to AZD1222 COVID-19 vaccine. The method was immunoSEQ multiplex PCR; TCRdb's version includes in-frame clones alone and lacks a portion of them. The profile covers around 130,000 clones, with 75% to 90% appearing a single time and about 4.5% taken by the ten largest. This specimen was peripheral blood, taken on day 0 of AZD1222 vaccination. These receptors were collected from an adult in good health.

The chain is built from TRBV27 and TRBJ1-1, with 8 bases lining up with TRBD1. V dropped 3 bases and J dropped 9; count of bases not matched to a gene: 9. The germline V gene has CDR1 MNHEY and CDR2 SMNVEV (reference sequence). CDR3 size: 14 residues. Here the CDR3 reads CASSFRQGSPQAFF. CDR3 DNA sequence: TGTGCCAGCAGTTTTAGACAGGGGTCTCCCCAAGCTTTCTTT.

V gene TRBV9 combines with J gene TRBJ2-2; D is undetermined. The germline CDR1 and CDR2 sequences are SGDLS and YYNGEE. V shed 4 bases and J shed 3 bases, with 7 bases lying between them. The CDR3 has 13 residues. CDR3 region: CASSLQYTGELFF. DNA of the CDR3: TGTGCCAGCAGCCTTCAGTACACCGGGGAGCTGTTTTTT.

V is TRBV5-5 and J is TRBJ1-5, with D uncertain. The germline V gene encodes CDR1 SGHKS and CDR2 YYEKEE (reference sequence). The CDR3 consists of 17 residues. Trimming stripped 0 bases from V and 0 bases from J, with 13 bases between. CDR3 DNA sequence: TGTGCCAGCAGCTTGGTAATGGGTCAGTATAGCAATCAGCCCCAGCATTTT. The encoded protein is CASSLVMGQYSNQPQHF.

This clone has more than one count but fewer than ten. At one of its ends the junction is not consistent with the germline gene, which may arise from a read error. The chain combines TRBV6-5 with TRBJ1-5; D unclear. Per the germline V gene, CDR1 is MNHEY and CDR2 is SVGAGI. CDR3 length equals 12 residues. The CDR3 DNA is TGTGCCATCAGTTATAGCAATCAGCCCCAGCATTTT. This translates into CAISYSNQPQHF.

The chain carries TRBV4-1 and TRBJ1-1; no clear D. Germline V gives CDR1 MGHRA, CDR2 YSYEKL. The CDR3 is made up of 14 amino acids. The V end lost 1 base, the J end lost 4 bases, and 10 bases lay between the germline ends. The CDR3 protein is CASSQANGGTEAFF. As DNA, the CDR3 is TGCGCCAGCAGCCAAGCGAATGGCGGCACTGAAGCTTTCTTT.

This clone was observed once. CDR3 residues: CATTKGGQSNSYEQYF. CDR3 sequence (DNA): TGTGCCACCACGAAGGGGGGACAGTCAAACTCCTACGAGCAGTACTTC. The chain uses TRBV15 and TRBJ2-7, with D perhaps TRBD1 (7 bases). The CDR3 length is 16 residues. Looked up from germline, CDR1 is LNHNV and CDR2 is YYDKDF (reference sequence). V was clipped by 7 bases and J by 0 bases, with 19 bases between them.

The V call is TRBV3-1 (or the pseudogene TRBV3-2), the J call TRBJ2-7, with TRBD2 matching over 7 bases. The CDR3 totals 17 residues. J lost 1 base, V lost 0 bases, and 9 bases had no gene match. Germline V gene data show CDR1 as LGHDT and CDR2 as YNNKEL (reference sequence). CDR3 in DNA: TGTGCCAGCAGCCAAGATTCAGCGGGGTACGGTTCCTACGAGCAGTACTTC. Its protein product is CASSQDSAGYGSYEQYF.

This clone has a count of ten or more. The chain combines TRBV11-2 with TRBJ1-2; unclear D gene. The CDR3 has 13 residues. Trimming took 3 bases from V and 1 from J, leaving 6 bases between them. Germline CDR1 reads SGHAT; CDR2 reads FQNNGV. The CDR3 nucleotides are TGTGCCAGCAGCTTCAATGATAACTATGGCTACACCTTC. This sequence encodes CASSFNDNYGYTF.

DNA for the CDR3: TGTGCCAGCAGTTCATGGGAGACATCACAGCTGAACACTGAAGCTTTCTTT. Its translation: CASSSWETSQLNTEAFF. This chain connects TRBV28 to TRBJ1-1; no reliable D call. V was pared by 4 bases and J by 0 bases, with 18 bases between. The CDR3 is made up of 17 amino acids. CDR1 MDHEN and CDR2 SYDVKM come from the germline V gene.

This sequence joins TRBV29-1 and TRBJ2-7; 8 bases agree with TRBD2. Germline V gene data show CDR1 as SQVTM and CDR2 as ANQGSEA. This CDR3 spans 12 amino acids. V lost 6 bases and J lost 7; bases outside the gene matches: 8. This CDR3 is CSVHSGIGEQYF. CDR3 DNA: TGCAGCGTCCATAGCGGGATCGGAGAGCAGTACTTC.

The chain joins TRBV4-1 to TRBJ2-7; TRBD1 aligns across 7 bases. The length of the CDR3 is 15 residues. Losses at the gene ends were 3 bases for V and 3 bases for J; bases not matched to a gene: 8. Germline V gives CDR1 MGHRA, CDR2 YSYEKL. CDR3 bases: TGCGCCAGCAGCCAGTTTGACAGGGCTAGCTACGAGCAGTACTTC. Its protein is CASSQFDRASYEQYF.

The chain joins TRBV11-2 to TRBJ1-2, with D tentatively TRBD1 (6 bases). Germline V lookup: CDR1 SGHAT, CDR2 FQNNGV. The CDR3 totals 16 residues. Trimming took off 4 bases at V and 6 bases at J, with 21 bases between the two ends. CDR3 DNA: TGTGCCAGCAGCTCCTTAGTCCTACAGGGTACTAATGGCTACACCTTC. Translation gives CASSSLVLQGTNGYTF.

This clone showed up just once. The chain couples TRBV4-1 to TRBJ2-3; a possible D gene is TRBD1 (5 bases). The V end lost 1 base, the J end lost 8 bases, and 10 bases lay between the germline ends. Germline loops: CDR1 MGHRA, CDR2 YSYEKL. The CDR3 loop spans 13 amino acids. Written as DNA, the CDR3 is TGCGCCAGCAGCCAAGTCTTAGGGGTTACGCAGTATTTT. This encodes CASSQVLGVTQYF.

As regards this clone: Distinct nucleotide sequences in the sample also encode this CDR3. Here the CDR3 DNA reads TGTGCCAGCAGTTTAAGGGGGAATCAGCCCCAGCATTTT. Protein sequence: CASSLRGNQPQHF. The J gene is TRBJ1-5, the V gene TRBV12-3 or TRBV12-4; D perhaps matches TRBD1 (6 bases). The CDR3 spans 13 residues. The germline V and J ends were trimmed by 2 bases and 4 bases, with 6 bases remaining between them.

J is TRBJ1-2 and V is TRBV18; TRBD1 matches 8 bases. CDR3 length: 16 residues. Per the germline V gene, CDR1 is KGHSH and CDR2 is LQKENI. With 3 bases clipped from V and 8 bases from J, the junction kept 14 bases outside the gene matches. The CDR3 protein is CASSPPGFGRGPGYTF. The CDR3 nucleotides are TGTGCCAGCTCACCCCCCGGATTTGGCAGGGGGCCAGGCTACACCTTC.

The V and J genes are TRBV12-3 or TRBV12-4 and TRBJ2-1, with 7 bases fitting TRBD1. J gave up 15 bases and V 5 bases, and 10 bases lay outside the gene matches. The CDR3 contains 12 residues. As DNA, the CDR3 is TGTGCCAGCAGTCCTGTGAGGGGGCGCGTGTTCTTC. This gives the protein CASSPVRGRVFF.

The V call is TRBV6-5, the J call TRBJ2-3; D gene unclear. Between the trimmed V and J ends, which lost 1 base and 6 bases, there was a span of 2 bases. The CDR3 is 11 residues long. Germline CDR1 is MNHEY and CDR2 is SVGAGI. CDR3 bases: TGTGCCAGCAGTTACTTGGATACGCAGTATTTT. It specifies CASSYLDTQYF.

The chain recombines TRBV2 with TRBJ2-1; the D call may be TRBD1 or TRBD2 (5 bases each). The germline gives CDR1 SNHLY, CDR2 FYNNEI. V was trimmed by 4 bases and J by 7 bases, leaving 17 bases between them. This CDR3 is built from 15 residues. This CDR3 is CASSGLGRDGNEQFF. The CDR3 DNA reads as TGTGCCAGCAGTGGACTCGGTCGGGACGGGAATGAGCAGTTCTTC. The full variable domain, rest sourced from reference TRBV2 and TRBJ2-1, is EPEVTQTPSHQVTQMGQEVILRCVPISNHLYFYWYRQILGQKVEFLVSFYNNEISEKSEIFDDQFSVERPDGSNFTLKIRSTKLEDSAMYFCASSGLGRDGNEQFFGPGTRLTVL.

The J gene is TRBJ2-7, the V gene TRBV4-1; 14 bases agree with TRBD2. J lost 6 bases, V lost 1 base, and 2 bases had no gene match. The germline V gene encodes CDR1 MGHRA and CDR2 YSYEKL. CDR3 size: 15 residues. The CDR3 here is CASSQAGLAGAEQYF. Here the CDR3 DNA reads TGCGCCAGCAGCCAAGCGGGACTAGCGGGAGCCGAGCAGTACTTC.

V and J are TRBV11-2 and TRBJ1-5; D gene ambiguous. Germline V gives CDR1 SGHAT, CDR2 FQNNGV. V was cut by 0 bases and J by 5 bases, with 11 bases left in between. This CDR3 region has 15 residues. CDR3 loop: CASSLDPSRYQPQHF. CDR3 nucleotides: TGTGCCAGCAGCTTAGACCCGTCGCGGTATCAGCCCCAGCATTTT.

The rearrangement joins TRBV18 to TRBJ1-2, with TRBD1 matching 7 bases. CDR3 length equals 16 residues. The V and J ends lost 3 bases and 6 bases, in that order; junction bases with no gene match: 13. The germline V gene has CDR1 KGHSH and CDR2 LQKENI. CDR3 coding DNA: TGTGCCAGCTCACCTACCTCGACCCAGGGGGAGAATGGCTACACCTTC. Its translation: CASSPTSTQGENGYTF.